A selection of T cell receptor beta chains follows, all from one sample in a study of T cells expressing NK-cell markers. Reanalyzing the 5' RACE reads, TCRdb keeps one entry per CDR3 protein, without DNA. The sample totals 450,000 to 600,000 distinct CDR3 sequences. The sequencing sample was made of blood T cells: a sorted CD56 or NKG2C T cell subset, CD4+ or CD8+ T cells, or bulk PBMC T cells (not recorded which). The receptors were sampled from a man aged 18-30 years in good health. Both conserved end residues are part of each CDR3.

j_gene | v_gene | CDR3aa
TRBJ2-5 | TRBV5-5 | CASSLATPETQYF
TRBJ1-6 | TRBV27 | CASSAGHRSPLHF
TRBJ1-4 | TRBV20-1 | CSAKTAGFGEKLFF
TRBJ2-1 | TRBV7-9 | CASSLAAGGASEQFF
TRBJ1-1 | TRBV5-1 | CASATGGTYTEAFF
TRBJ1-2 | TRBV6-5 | CASTQGNGYTF
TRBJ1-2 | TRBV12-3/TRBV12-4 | CASSPQAPYGYTF
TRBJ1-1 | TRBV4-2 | CASSQAGDSYTEAFF
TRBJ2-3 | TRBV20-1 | CSARDYKNPRSTDTQYF
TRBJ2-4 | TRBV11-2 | CASSSGTGGINIQYF
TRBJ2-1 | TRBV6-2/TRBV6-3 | CASSPPPLRLALHYNEQFF
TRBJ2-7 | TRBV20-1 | CSASQSYEQYF
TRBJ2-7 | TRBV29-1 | CSGREGSAEQYF
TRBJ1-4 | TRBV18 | CASSPRGRWNEKLFF
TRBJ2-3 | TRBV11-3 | CASSLGTGAGSEYPYF
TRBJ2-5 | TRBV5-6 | CASSFTAGEETQYF
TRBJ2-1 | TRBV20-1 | CSAKTSGRSEQFF
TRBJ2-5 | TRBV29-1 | CSVAQQGTQYF
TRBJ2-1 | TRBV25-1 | CASSDISSDEQFF
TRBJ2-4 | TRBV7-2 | CASSFGSQGAGIQYF
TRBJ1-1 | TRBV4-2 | CASSHQSNPGNTEAFF
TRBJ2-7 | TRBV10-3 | CAIGQLPTMVQYF
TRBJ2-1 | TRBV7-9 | CASSIGQGGSSYNEQFF
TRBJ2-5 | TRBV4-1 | CASSQGGVSGVRGAQYF
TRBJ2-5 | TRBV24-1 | CATSATGNAEETQYF
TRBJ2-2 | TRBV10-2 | CASSEPGLQTGELFF
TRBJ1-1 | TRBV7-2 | CASRQGSRNTEAFF
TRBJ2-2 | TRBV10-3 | CAIRRGQGMNTGELFF
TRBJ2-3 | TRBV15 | CATSSYRVSTDTQYF
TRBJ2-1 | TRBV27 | CASSQPPLTRSSYNEQFF
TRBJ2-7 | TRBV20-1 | CSATPGGPRDEQYF
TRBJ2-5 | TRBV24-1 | CATSDFGGTGETQYF
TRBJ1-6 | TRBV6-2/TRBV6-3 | CASSKLSDSPLHF
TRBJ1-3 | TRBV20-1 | CSAISTDSGNTIYF
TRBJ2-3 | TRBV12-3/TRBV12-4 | CASSPEVGLAHTDTQYF
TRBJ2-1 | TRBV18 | CASSSDRYEQFF
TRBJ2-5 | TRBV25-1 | CASTGEGTQYF
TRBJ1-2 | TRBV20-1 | CSARPGTAYGYTF
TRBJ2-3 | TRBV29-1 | CSVLRGATDTQYF
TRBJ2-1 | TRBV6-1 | CASSPSGRYNEQFF
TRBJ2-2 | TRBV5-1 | CASSKRGPQGSMNTGELFF
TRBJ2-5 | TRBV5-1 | CASRWTENQETQYF
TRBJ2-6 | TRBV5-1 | CASSWGLAGGLSGANVLTF
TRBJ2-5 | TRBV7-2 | CASSLNLGVETQYF
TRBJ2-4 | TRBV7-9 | CASSSTLEWNIQYF
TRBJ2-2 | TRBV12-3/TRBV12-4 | CASLAGLTGELFF
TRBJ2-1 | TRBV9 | CAGGRAHNEQFF
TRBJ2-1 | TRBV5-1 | CASSPAAGTGAQEQFF
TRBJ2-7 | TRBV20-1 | CSATGRDIYEQYF
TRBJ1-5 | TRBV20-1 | CSATRAGNQPQHF
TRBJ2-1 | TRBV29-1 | CSSLAGHNEQFF
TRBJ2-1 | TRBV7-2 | CASRYGLAGGLYNEQFF
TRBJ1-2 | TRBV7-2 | CASSYGTGLDGYTF
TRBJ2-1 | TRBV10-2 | CARWGHAIYNEQFF